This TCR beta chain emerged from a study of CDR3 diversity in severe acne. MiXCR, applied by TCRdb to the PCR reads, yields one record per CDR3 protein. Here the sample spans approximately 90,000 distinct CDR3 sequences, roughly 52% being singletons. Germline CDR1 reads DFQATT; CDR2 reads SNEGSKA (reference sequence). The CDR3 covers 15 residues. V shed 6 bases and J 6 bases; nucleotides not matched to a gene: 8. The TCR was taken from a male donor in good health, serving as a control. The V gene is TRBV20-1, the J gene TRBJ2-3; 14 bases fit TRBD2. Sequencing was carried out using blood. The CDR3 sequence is CSATRTSGRFDTQYF. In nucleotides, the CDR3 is TGCAGTGCCACCAGGACTAGCGGGAGGTTCGATACGCAGTATTTT.